The 32 T cell receptor beta chains in this list originate from one sample, sequenced in a study of early T cells in non-severe SARS-CoV-2 infection. TCRdb itself ran the 5' RACE reads through MiXCR, one entry per CDR3 protein. Here the sample spans fewer than 50,000 distinct CDR3 sequences, roughly 7.3% being singletons. Specimen: whole blood. These receptors were taken from an adult who was a healthcare worker with PCR-confirmed SARS-CoV-2 infection or an uninfected control (not recorded which).

This clonotype appeared a few times. The rearrangement joins TRBV2 to TRBJ2-7; D is unresolved. The CDR3 is 11 residues long. Germline loops: CDR1 SNHLY, CDR2 FYNNEI. The germline V and J ends were trimmed by 6 bases and 6 bases, with 9 bases remaining between them. CDR3 region: CASSVSFEQYF. The CDR3 DNA sequence: TGTGCCAGCAGCGTGAGTTTCGAGCAGTACTTC.

The genes are TRBV5-6 and TRBJ1-1; TRBD1 might be the D (5 bases). V was clipped by 0 bases and J by 0 bases, with 12 bases between them. CDR3 length: 16 amino acids. Germline V gene lookup returns CDR1 SGHDT and CDR2 YYEEEE. CDR3 bases: TGTGCCAGCAGCTTGGTCGGGGGGTCGATGAACACTGAAGCTTTCTTT. It specifies CASSLVGGSMNTEAFF.

This chain uses TRBV20-1 with TRBJ1-6; possibly TRBD1 for D (6 bases). CDR3 length equals 12 residues. V was pared by 3 bases and J by 7 bases, with 7 bases between. The germline CDR1 and CDR2 sequences are DFQATT and SNEGSKA (reference sequence). CDR3 region: CSARTGNSPLHF. CDR3 coding DNA: TGCAGTGCTAGGACAGGAAATTCACCCCTCCACTTT.

This clonotype was picked up many times. The genes are TRBV6-1 and TRBJ1-1, with D possibly TRBD1 on 6 matching bases. V gave up 2 bases and J gave up 11 bases, with 15 bases separating them. The CDR3 covers 13 residues. Germline V CDR1 and CDR2: MNHNS, SASEGT. In DNA form, the CDR3 reads TGTGCCAGCAGTGAAAGCCCCGACAGGTTGGCTTTCTTT. Its translation is CASSESPDRLAFF.

This clonotype was seen more than once but under ten times. The V call is TRBV15, the J call TRBJ2-7, with a tentative D call TRBD2 (5 bases). The CDR3 has 13 residues. Deletions cut 3 bases from V and 0 bases from J, with 6 bases between. The germline V gene has CDR1 LNHNV and CDR2 YYDKDF (reference sequence). The CDR3 DNA reads as TGTGCCACCAGCAGGGCGGGCTCCTACGAGCAGTACTTC. Amino acids: CATSRAGSYEQYF. Full variable domain (rest looked up from reference TRBV15 and TRBJ2-7): DAMVIQNPRYQVTQFGKPVTLSCSQTLNHNVMYWYQQKSSQAPKLLFHYYDKDFNNEADTPDNFQSRRPNTSFCFLDIRSPGLGDTAMYLCATSRAGSYEQYFGPGTRLTVT.

The chain has TRBV6-2 or TRBV6-3 and TRBJ2-7, with 7 bases lining up with TRBD2. Germline V gene sequence: CDR1 MNHEY, CDR2 SVGEGT. CDR3 size: 14 residues. Trimming took 6 bases from V and 6 from J; bases not matched to a gene: 11. CDR3: CASSSALTSSEQYF. The CDR3 DNA is TGTGCCAGCAGCTCCGCCCTGACTAGCTCCGAGCAGTACTTC.

This sequence joins TRBV29-1 and TRBJ2-3; tentatively, D is TRBD1 (6 bases). In germline, CDR1 is SQVTM, CDR2 ANQGSEA. The CDR3 loop spans 14 amino acids. The V end lost 6 bases, the J end lost 1 base, and 14 bases lay between the germline ends. The CDR3 nucleotides read TGCAGCGTCCCATCACAGGGAGGCACAGATACGCAGTATTTT. This codes for CSVPSQGGTDTQYF.

This clonotype was seen more than once but under ten times. V gene TRBV12-3 or TRBV12-4 combines with J gene TRBJ2-5; 12 bases are shared with TRBD2. This CDR3 has 14 amino acids. Losses at the gene ends were 9 bases for V and 6 bases for J; bases not matched to a gene: 8. The CDR3 DNA reads as TGTGCCAGTAGACTAGCGGGGGCGCGGCAGACCCAGTACTTC. Translation gives CASRLAGARQTQYF.

The chain combines TRBV6-2 or TRBV6-3 with TRBJ1-4; D is uncertain. Trimming pared 7 bases from V and 7 bases from J, leaving 25 bases between. Per the germline V gene, CDR1 is MNHEY and CDR2 is SVGEGT. The CDR3 runs to 17 residues. DNA of the CDR3: TGTGCCAGCACCGAAGCGGGCAGCTACCTTGAACCTGAAAAACTGTTTTTT. Its translation: CASTEAGSYLEPEKLFF.

The chain links TRBV6-6 to TRBJ2-3, with a possible D match to TRBD1 (5 bases). Germline V gives CDR1 MNHNY, CDR2 SVGAGI (reference sequence). The germline V and J ends were trimmed by 6 bases and 6 bases, with 16 bases remaining between them. The CDR3 length is 14 residues. CDR3 sequence: CASRPQGPRDTQYF. CDR3 coding DNA: TGTGCCAGCAGACCCCAGGGCCCGAGGGATACGCAGTATTTT.

This clonotype was detected only a few times. J is TRBJ2-1 and V is TRBV18; TRBD2 agrees at 8 bases. CDR3 size: 14 residues. V gave up 3 bases and J gave up 10 bases; unmatched junction bases: 8. Per germline, CDR1 KGHSH and CDR2 LQKENI. In DNA, the CDR3 is TGTGCCAGCTCACCGACCGGACTAGCCCGGGAGCAGTTCTTC. Its translation: CASSPTGLAREQFF.

This clonotype appeared many times. V usage is TRBV28 and J usage is TRBJ2-2, with D possibly being TRBD2 (5 bases). The CDR3 spans 14 residues. Germline V gene data show CDR1 as MDHEN and CDR2 as SYDVKM. With 4 bases removed from V and 4 bases from J, the gap between germline ends came to 10 bases. The CDR3 coding sequence is TGTGCCAGCAGTTCCCCGGGGAGCACCGGGGAGCTGTTTTTT. Its translation: CASSSPGSTGELFF.

A few counts support this clonotype. The chain has TRBV6-2 or TRBV6-3 and TRBJ2-1; 9 bases align to TRBD2. The junction had 6 bases not matched to a gene; V was cut back by 2 bases and J by 1 base. The CDR3 is 17 residues long. CDR1 is MNHEY and CDR2 is SVGEGT in the germline V gene. The CDR3 reads CASSYGASGVSYNEQFF. CDR3 DNA: TGTGCCAGCAGTTACGGGGCTAGCGGGGTTTCCTACAATGAGCAGTTCTTC.

This clonotype was seen ten or more times. The V call is TRBV6-5, the J call TRBJ2-2; 10 positions match TRBD1. Germline loops: CDR1 MNHEY, CDR2 SVGAGI. Unmatched junction bases numbered 8, after V lost 7 bases and J lost 6 bases. This CDR3 comprises 15 residues. CDR3 nucleotide sequence: TGTGCCAGCACCAGGGGACAGGGGTGGTCCGGGGAGCTGTTTTTT. Residues: CASTRGQGWSGELFF.

The V call is TRBV2, the J call TRBJ1-2; TRBD1 is a possible D gene (5 bases). CDR1 and CDR2 from the germline V gene are SNHLY and FYNNEI. Trimming shortened V by 3 bases and J by 3 bases, and 23 bases separated the two germline ends. This CDR3 region has 18 residues. CDR3 in DNA: TGTGCCAGCAGTGATTTTAGGAACAGTAGGCGAGGGGACTATGGCTACACCTTC. Translation gives CASSDFRNSRRGDYGYTF. Combining the CDR3 with reference TRBV2 and TRBJ1-2 gives the whole variable domain EPEVTQTPSHQVTQMGQEVILRCVPISNHLYFYWYRQILGQKVEFLVSFYNNEISEKSEIFDDQFSVERPDGSNFTLKIRSTKLEDSAMYFCASSDFRNSRRGDYGYTFGSGTRLTVV.

The chain joins TRBV20-1 to TRBJ1-1; possible D gene TRBD1, 6 bases. Trimming stripped 7 bases from V and 5 bases from J, with 20 bases between. The CDR3 has 14 residues. Germline CDR1 is DFQATT and CDR2 is SNEGSKA (reference sequence). The CDR3 coding sequence is TGCAGTGTCAGGGGAGGGGTGATTGGTACTGAAGCTTTCTTT. Protein product: CSVRGGVIGTEAFF.

This clonotype has a count of ten or more. V usage is TRBV14 and J usage is TRBJ1-1; no reliable D call. This CDR3 is 15 amino acids long. From germline, CDR1 is SGHDN and CDR2 FVKESK. V lost 4 bases, J lost 4 bases, and 16 bases lay in between. CDR3 DNA sequence: TGTGCCAGCAGCCGGGTTGCATGGATCCCCACTGAAGCTTTCTTT. Its translation is CASSRVAWIPTEAFF. The whole variable domain, filled in from reference TRBV14 and TRBJ1-1, reads EAGVTQFPSHSVIEKGQTVTLRCDPISGHDNLYWYRRVMGKEIKFLLHFVKESKQDESGMPNNRFLAERTGGTYSTLKVQPAELEDSGVYFCASSRVAWIPTEAFFGQGTRLTVV.

There are a few counts of this clonotype. The chain couples TRBV6-1 to TRBJ1-1; tentative D call: TRBD1 (5 bases). Deletions cut 8 bases from V and 4 bases from J, with 20 bases between. The CDR3 is 15 amino acids. Germline V gene lookup returns CDR1 MNHNS and CDR2 SASEGT. The chain's CDR3 is CASRGGESAFTEAFF. The CDR3 DNA sequence: TGTGCCAGCCGTGGGGGTGAGAGCGCATTCACTGAAGCTTTCTTT.

The chain couples TRBV24-1 to TRBJ2-7; no clear D. CDR3 length equals 15 residues. The germline V gene has CDR1 KGHDR and CDR2 SFDVKD. V was pared by 6 bases and J by 3 bases, with 17 bases between. The CDR3 is CATSPSGQYVYEQYF. CDR3 bases: TGTGCCACCAGTCCATCCGGGCAGTATGTCTACGAGCAGTACTTC.

This clonotype was observed a few times. This chain uses TRBV29-1 with TRBJ2-2; no reliable D call. Per germline, CDR1 SQVTM and CDR2 ANQGSEA. Trimming took 3 bases from V and 1 from J, leaving 6 bases between them. The CDR3 spans 13 residues. CDR3: CSVDDGNTGELFF. CDR3 DNA sequence: TGCAGCGTTGATGATGGGAACACCGGGGAGCTGTTTTTT.

This chain links TRBV6-2 or TRBV6-3 with TRBJ2-3, with 11 bases matching TRBD2. The CDR3 is made up of 14 amino acids. Germline-derived CDR1 and CDR2 are MNHEY and SVGEGT. J was trimmed by 4 bases and V by 5 bases; bases with no gene match: 2. The CDR3 DNA reads as TGTGCCAGCAGTCAGGGACTAGCGGCAGATACGCAGTATTTT. It specifies CASSQGLAADTQYF.

This clonotype has a handful of counts. The chain joins TRBV28 to TRBJ2-7; D gene uncertain. The V end lost 2 bases, the J end lost 0 bases, and 8 bases lay between the germline ends. The CDR3 sequence is 14 residues long. The V gene's germline CDR1 is MDHEN and CDR2 SYDVKM. CDR3 region: CASSLSTNSYEQYF. The CDR3, as DNA: TGTGCCAGCAGTTTAAGTACCAACTCCTACGAGCAGTACTTC.

This clonotype was detected a few times. The gene calls are TRBV9 and TRBJ1-1; 8 bases are a match to TRBD1. The ends lost 0 bases at V and 4 bases at J; junction bases unmatched: 2. Germline values: CDR1 SGDLS, CDR2 YYNGEE. CDR3 length equals 14 residues. This chain's CDR3 is CASSVGTGGTEAFF. CDR3 bases: TGTGCCAGCAGCGTAGGAACAGGGGGCACTGAAGCTTTCTTT.

This clonotype was detected once. The gene calls are TRBV29-1 and TRBJ1-5, with D possibly matching TRBD1 (5 bases). Per the germline V gene, CDR1 is SQVTM and CDR2 is ANQGSEA. Trimming took 6 bases from V and 4 from J, leaving 16 bases between them. This CDR3 region has 14 residues. The CDR3, as DNA: TGCAGCGTCAAGGGCCCAGGGCAAAATCAGCCCCAGCATTTT. It yields the protein CSVKGPGQNQPQHF.

V gene TRBV20-1 combines with J gene TRBJ1-5; TRBD1 agrees at 7 bases. J was trimmed by 0 bases and V by 6 bases; bases with no gene match: 11. CDR1 and CDR2 (germline): DFQATT, SNEGSKA (reference sequence). The CDR3 extends over 16 amino acids. The CDR3 nucleotides read TGCAGTGCCGGTAGACAGGGAACATATAGCAATCAGCCCCAGCATTTT. Protein: CSAGRQGTYSNQPQHF.

This clonotype was counted at least ten times. The chain joins TRBV20-1 to TRBJ2-3; 9 bases align to TRBD1. V lost 6 bases, J lost 1 base, and 5 bases stayed unmatched. The CDR3 runs to 14 residues. Germline values: CDR1 DFQATT, CDR2 SNEGSKA (reference sequence). The CDR3 loop reads CSAPDRGGTDTQYF. The CDR3 DNA sequence: TGCAGTGCGCCGGACAGGGGCGGCACAGATACGCAGTATTTT.

This clonotype has a count of ten or more. The chain uses TRBV4-1 and TRBJ2-1; the match to TRBD1 covers 8 bases. Trimming at V came to 1 base and at J to 2 bases, leaving 7 bases not matched to a gene. The CDR3 is 17 amino acids. Germline lookup yields CDR1 MGHRA and CDR2 YSYEKL. The CDR3 sequence is CASSQGHGQGAYNEQFF. CDR3 in DNA: TGCGCCAGCAGCCAAGGTCACGGACAGGGAGCCTACAATGAGCAGTTCTTC.

This clonotype showed up just a few times. The V call is TRBV4-1, the J call TRBJ2-3; D is ambiguous. CDR1 and CDR2 from the germline V gene are MGHRA and YSYEKL. The CDR3 totals 15 residues. V lost 3 bases and J lost 2, with 12 bases in between. The DNA of the CDR3 is TGCGCCAGCAGCCAGCTGCCCCTCTACACAGATACGCAGTATTTT. Its translation is CASSQLPLYTDTQYF.

The chain uses TRBV27 and TRBJ1-1; 9 bases fit TRBD1. The CDR3 contains 15 residues. J lost 7 bases, V lost 4 bases, and 10 bases had no gene match. Germline V gives CDR1 MNHEY, CDR2 SMNVEV (reference sequence). In nucleotides, the CDR3 is TGTGCCAGCAGTTCCCCCGGGACAGGGTGGGATGAAGCTTTCTTT. This encodes CASSSPGTGWDEAFF.

This clonotype was detected ten times or more. V and J are TRBV11-3 and TRBJ2-5; tentatively, D is TRBD1 (5 bases). The CDR3 has 13 residues. Trimming removed 5 bases from V and 2 bases from J, with 9 bases in between. The germline V gene has CDR1 SGHNT and CDR2 YENEEA. As DNA, the CDR3 is TGTGCCAGCAGCGATGACAGTCAAGAGACCCAGTACTTC. It encodes CASSDDSQETQYF.

In its sample, this clonotype was seen many times. V and J are TRBV4-3 and TRBJ2-3; no firm D call. The ends were cut back, 1 base at V and 3 bases at J, with 14 bases in the middle. CDR3 length: 16 amino acids. Looked up from germline, CDR1 is LGHNA and CDR2 is YSLEER. The CDR3: CASSQVARSRTDTQYF. The CDR3 nucleotides are TGCGCCAGCAGCCAAGTTGCACGGTCGCGTACAGATACGCAGTATTTT.

This clonotype has ten or more counts. This rearrangement joins TRBV13 to TRBJ2-7, with 9 bases lining up with TRBD2. CDR1 is PRHDT and CDR2 is FYEKMQ in the germline V gene (reference sequence). The trim removed 3 bases at V and 0 bases at J, leaving 3 bases unmatched. The CDR3 has 15 amino acids. CDR3 bases: TGTGCCAGCAGCTTCTCTAGCGGGGCCTCCTACGAGCAGTACTTC. Translation gives CASSFSSGASYEQYF.